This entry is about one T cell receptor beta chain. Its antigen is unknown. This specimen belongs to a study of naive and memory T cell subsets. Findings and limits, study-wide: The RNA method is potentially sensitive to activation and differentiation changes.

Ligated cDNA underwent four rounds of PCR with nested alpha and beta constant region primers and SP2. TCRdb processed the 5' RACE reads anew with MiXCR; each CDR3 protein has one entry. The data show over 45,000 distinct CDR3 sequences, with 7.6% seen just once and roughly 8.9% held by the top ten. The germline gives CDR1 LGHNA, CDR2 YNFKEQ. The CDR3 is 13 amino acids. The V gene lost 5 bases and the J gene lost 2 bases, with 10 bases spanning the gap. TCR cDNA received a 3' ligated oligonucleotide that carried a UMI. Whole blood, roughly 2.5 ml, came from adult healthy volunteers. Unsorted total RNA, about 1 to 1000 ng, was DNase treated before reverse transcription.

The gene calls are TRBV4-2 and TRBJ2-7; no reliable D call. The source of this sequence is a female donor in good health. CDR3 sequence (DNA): TGTGCCAGCAGCGCTACTGGCGCCTACGAGCAGTACTTC. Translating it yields CASSATGAYEQYF.